This is a list of T cell receptor beta chains from one sample in a study of CXCR3-negative and CXCR3-positive naive CD8 T cells. TCRdb reprocessed the 5' RACE reads, with one entry per CDR3 protein and no DNA. The sample is made up of under 150,000 distinct CDR3 sequences, and the top ten hold about 0.62% of it. Sequenced input: naive CXCR3+ CD8+ T cells from blood. Receptors were obtained from a human donor in good health. Some clones in this sample may be carry-over from other donors' samples. Each CDR3 is given with its conserved first and last residue.

v_call	j_call	cdr3_aa
TRBV12-3/TRBV12-4	TRBJ2-5	CASSGGLAVETQYF
TRBV3-1	TRBJ1-1	CASSHPTGTEAFF
TRBV7-8	TRBJ2-5	CASSLIAGANQETQYF
TRBV7-9	TRBJ2-1	CASSLGIRASGRGVEQFF
TRBV4-3	TRBJ1-1	CASSQARGSTEAFF
TRBV9	TRBJ2-7	CASSVGRGSEQYF
TRBV28	TRBJ2-7	CASSPLLTATYYEQYF
TRBV6-5	TRBJ2-1	CASSPEGSSSYNEQFF
TRBV29-1	TRBJ2-1	CSVQPLLGTSGTSSYNEQFF
TRBV7-2	TRBJ2-7	CASSFRGFEQYF
TRBV28	TRBJ1-1	CASSPLTGPGAEAFF
TRBV13	TRBJ2-2	CASTRANTGELFF
TRBV6-6	TRBJ2-7	CASSYAVGGSTEQYF
TRBV7-6	TRBJ2-7	CASSELGQGALYF
TRBV7-9	TRBJ2-7	CASSHRGAREQYF
TRBV20-1	TRBJ1-1	CSAPVHGLGQVENTEAFF
TRBV6-1	TRBJ2-3	CASSEASVADTQYF
TRBV29-1	TRBJ1-2	CSVEDEGPLNYGYTF
TRBV12-3/TRBV12-4	TRBJ2-7	CASSFGHQYEQYF
TRBV20-1	TRBJ1-4	CSAKEARSMEKLFF
TRBV10-3	TRBJ1-2	CAISPYQENYGYTF
TRBV7-9	TRBJ2-1	CASSLPPSGGSSYNEQFF
TRBV7-9	TRBJ2-7	CASSLVGVTYEQYF
TRBV7-9	TRBJ2-5	CANSKLTVDQETQYF
TRBV10-2	TRBJ1-2	CASSEGTPSYGYTF
TRBV29-1	TRBJ1-1	CSVLLNTEAFF
TRBV7-3	TRBJ2-7	CASSPGQGAGEQYF
TRBV28	TRBJ2-7	CASSMTGGEDEQYF